This TCR beta chain derives from a study of early T cells in non-severe SARS-CoV-2 infection. At the level of the study: Sequencing targeted bulk RNA from unsorted whole blood, leaving chains unpaired.

Study conclusions and caveats: Clonotype matching in VDJdb favored anti-spike CD8 responses and did not capture private and CD4 specificities.

This clonotype was recorded at least ten times. The antigen remains unidentified. Each single cDNA molecule received a unique molecular identifier. TCRdb re-derived calls from the 5' RACE reads in MiXCR, one entry per CDR3 protein. Found here are about 98,000 distinct CDR3 sequences, approximately 10% of them singletons; the top ten hold around 5.4%. This sequence was found in an adult who was a healthcare worker with PCR-confirmed SARS-CoV-2 infection or an uninfected control (not recorded which). Sequencing was performed on whole blood.

CDR3 residues: CASSLHTDTQYF. The CDR3 bases are TGTGCCAGCAGTTTACACACAGATACGCAGTATTTT. This chain links TRBV6-6 with TRBJ2-3; no definite D call. The germline gives CDR1 MNHNY, CDR2 SVGAGI (reference sequence). This CDR3 spans 12 amino acids. Between the trimmed V and J ends, which lost 4 bases and 2 bases, there was a span of 4 bases.